Given below is one TCR beta chain in context. This clone appeared a few times. The specificity of this receptor is unknown. Base qualities are not provided; no much larger clone lies one nucleotide away. The data are from a study of cytomegalovirus exposure and HLA in healthy donors (dated by TCRdb to about 2017). Turning to the overall study: An earlier analysis of approximately 590 of the donors reported 276 Gb of sequence data and some 100 million unique TCR beta sequences from about 200 million T cells. Every discovery cohort repertoire had been produced on one sequencing platform. To decide whether each TCR beta V gene segment behaved as functional or pseudogenic, an earlier analysis of some 600 of the donors relied on high-throughput TCR beta sequencing. The aim of the study was to test whether cataloging public T cell receptors could identify signatures of past pathogen exposure. Donor age, sex, ethnicity and CMV serostatus were collected together with the repertoire data. Both class I and class II loci were covered by HLA typing, at four-digit resolution. To study patterns of TCR occurrence, a later analysis re-analyzed previously published TCR beta repertoires from 600 to 750 donors and added high-resolution HLA genotyping. The T cell repertoires of several hundred subjects were profiled by immunosequencing and related to cytomegalovirus serostatus. Across approximately 420 genotyped donors of the cohort, an average of 235,054 unique TCR beta nucleotide sequences per donor were sequenced, and roughly 18% of those sequences were non-productive. Because of strong linkage in the cohort, roughly five DR-DQ haplotypes were treated as single units for association and clustering. An early release that covered about 600 HLA-typed donors contained about 300 gigabases of sequencing data and around 80 million unique TCR sequences. The later analysis used no new phenotypic data to find candidate immune exposures, relying instead on TCR beta sequences and their occurrence across donors. Typing coverage differed by locus: A, B, C, DRB1 and DQB1 were typed in about 620-630 donors, DQA1 in about 510, DPA1 in around 580, and DPB1 in 472. A separate validation cohort of roughly 110 different subjects was used in addition to the 666-subject first cohort. A later genetic analysis took genome-wide SNP genotypes for about 65% of the roughly 670 donors and used that subset as a discovery cohort. The study combined high-throughput TCR immunosequencing, statistical association of individual TCRs with disease status, and machine learning to predict cytomegalovirus infection status. Among the roughly 400 genotyped donors, around 81% belonged to the genetic ancestry cluster associated with self-reported Caucasian donors. The paper's findings and limits, for the study overall: The classifier was reported to diagnose cytomegalovirus status with high specificity and sensitivity in both the original and validation cohorts. Strong co-occurrence of HLA alleles, especially DR and DQ, made assigning TCR associations to individual alleles difficult. Correlated functional status among segregating V segments might reflect linkage disequilibrium, but an unknown experimental factor could not be ruled out. V-gene and J-gene trimming of TCR beta chains was associated with a missense DCLRE1C variant in a later genetic analysis, and the association was replicated in an independent cohort. A cluster of highly shared sequence variants was judged likely to be a technical artifact of the sequencing pipeline. Because counts were too low, roughly 16 rarely observed V segments, including chromosome 9 orphons, were left out of the earlier analysis of about 500 of the donors. A total of around 150 TCR beta chains were listed by the study as associated with cytomegalovirus. Some IMGT-functional V segments, including TRBV6-2 and TRBV6-3, could not be told apart with the 87-base-pair reads, so those segments were excluded. In a later analysis, the rate of TCR association differed among HLA loci, with DRB1 alleles having the most associated TCRs and HLA-C alleles having the fewest. In a later analysis, most CMV-associated TCR beta chains were found to appear HLA-restricted, with HLA associations seemingly driven largely by CMV exposure. Roughly uniform sequencing depth across donors was assumed in presence/absence analyses, although this assumption may not hold. This cohort had only TCR beta chains sequenced, and the lack of alpha or paired-chain data limited which features could be detected. In an earlier analysis of more than 500 of the donors, most TCR beta V segments appeared in productive rearrangements about 90% or about 30% of the time, broadly matching IMGT annotations. A later analysis reported that several top co-occurrence clusters appeared linked to parvovirus B19, influenza, CMV and Epstein-Barr virus. Across donors, most TCR sequences were observed very rarely, whereas some public TCRs were present in many individuals. Because some donors lacked HLA typing at each locus, the association tests relied only on the typed subset. A later analysis associated about 17,000 TCR beta sequences with specific HLA alleles at a false discovery rate of 0.05. CMV serostatus was the only immune exposure information available for the cohort. A further reported finding was that TCR beta sequences accurately predicted the HLA-A and HLA-B alleles for most subjects in the first cohort. A few of the identified cytomegalovirus-associated TCR beta chains were confirmed in vitro to be specific for cytomegalovirus antigens. Compared with equally common non-associated chains, HLA-associated TCR beta chains in a later analysis were more clonally expanded and had lower generation probabilities. The authors suggested that the approach could potentially be generalized to other disease states and immunological phenotypes. Compared with the 666-donor mean, donors in an Asian-associated ancestry cluster had fewer N-insertions in productive TCRs, according to a later genetic analysis.

The germline V gene sets CDR1 to SGHAT and CDR2 to FQNNGV. V drops 4 bases and J drops 4 bases, leaving 13 bases in between. From the cysteine up to the phenylalanine, the CDR3 has a length of 14 residues. Only CDR3 DNA remains: 42 bases, in frame from the first base. The cohort consisted of approximately 670 healthy bone marrow donors. At the time of sampling, all cohort members were nominally healthy, though unrecorded immune exposures were likely present. The donor was CMV seropositive and belonged to the group of about 290 seropositive cohort members. A peripheral blood sample was provided by each donor, and peripheral blood mononuclear cells were used for TCR beta sequencing. The Qiagen DNeasy Blood Extraction Kit was used to extract genomic DNA from the blood cell samples. Receptors were amplified or captured by the immunoSEQ multiplex PCR assay. A mixture of 60 forward primers for TCR Vbeta segments and 13 reverse primers for TCR Jbeta segments was used in the multiplex PCR. The CDR3 region of rearranged TCR beta genes was amplified from genomic DNA by a multiplex PCR assay. On the Illumina HiSeq System, the amplified TCR beta libraries were sequenced as 87-base-pair reads. From the authors' description of their analysis: A later analysis counted approximately 84 million unique TCR beta chains across the 700 or so repertoires, and around 9.9 million of these chains were shared by at least two donors. Raw reads were error-corrected and collapsed into unique sequences by a nearest-neighbor algorithm in which closely related sequences were merged to remove PCR and sequencing errors. To assign V, D and J gene segments, CDR3 sequences were aligned to IMGT reference sequences. For a sequence to be retained, a match of at least six nucleotides was required to both a V gene segment and a J gene segment. A rearrangement was called productive if the CDR3 had no stop codons and remained in frame with V and J, and every other rearrangement was called non-productive. Following IMGT convention, CDR3 was defined as the stretch from the second conserved V-encoded cysteine to the conserved J-encoded phenylalanine. Sequences without an unambiguous match to a single V gene segment were excluded from the earlier analysis of 450 to 750 of the donors. An earlier analysis of some 500 of the donors classified V segments as functional when productive rearrangements were above 56.7% and as segregating when the standard deviation between donors was above 5%. A statistical classification framework was developed to diagnose cytomegalovirus status using the catalog of TCR beta chain sequences. In a later analysis, TCR nucleotide sequences were compared against IMGT/GENE-DB human TR gene sequences so that V and J genes could be assigned. Using the TCRdist pipeline, a later analysis assigned CDR3 sequences along with most-parsimonious VDJ recombination scenarios. In a later analysis, every TCR beta chain was defined by the combination of its CDR3 amino acid sequence and its V-gene family, and reads without a unique V-gene family were dropped. As a way to deal with suspected cross-contamination and a sequencing artifact, a later analysis dropped over 550 nucleotide sequences that were highly shared and had low generation probability. In a later analysis, a clonal expansion index was calculated for each public chain from normalized within-repertoire ranks of inferred template counts. A later analysis computed generation probabilities with a VDJ recombination model fitted to out-of-frame rearrangements, and checked the results against IGoR. In a later analysis, hypergeometric tests were used to score TCR-TCR, TCR-HLA and TCR-CMV co-occurrence, with a repertoire-size bias correction applied to TCR pairs. To estimate false discovery rates, a later analysis permuted the HLA or CMV assignments 20 times. A later analysis grouped co-occurring TCRs with DBSCAN, adding TCRdist sequence similarity when clustering within HLA-allele-positive subsets. Repertoires with fewer than 30,000 or more than 120,000 public chains were left out of co-occurrence clustering, as were about 5 repertoires with anomalous nucleotide sharing. TCRdb obtained this table from immuneACCESS and retained in-frame rearrangements with V and J assigned. These tables miss some clones; where compared with another copy, unresolved V genes account for less than half of the shortfall, and the remainder is unexplained. V and J calls and clone size are those listed in that table; D and trimming were worked out from the DNA. The sample table contains about 110,000 clones; only one count was recorded for under 80% of them. The leading ten clones occupy 7.5% to 10% of the sample.

The chain employs TRBV11-2 and TRBJ1-1, with a weak D call of TRBD1 (5 bases match). The sequence was obtained from a woman aged 40 to 50 in good health and CMV-seropositive. The specimen was PBMCs. Here is the DNA: TGTGCCAGCAGCTCAAAACAGGCGAGCACTGAAGCTTTCTTT. This sequence encodes CASSSKQASTEAFF. Full variable domain (CDR3 extended with the reference TRBV11-2 and TRBJ1-1 proteins): EAGVAQSPRYKIIEKRQSVAFWCNPISGHATLYWYQQILGQGPKLLIQFQNNGVVDDSQLPKDRFSAERLKGVDSTLKIQPAKLEDSAVYLCASSSKQASTEAFFGQGTRLTVV.